These 22 T cell receptor beta chains were sequenced from one sample in a study of T cell responses to AZD1222 COVID-19 vaccine. TCRdb keeps only in-frame clones here, not all; method: immunoSEQ multiplex PCR. The sample has some 86,000 clones, approximately 91% seen once. Specimen: peripheral blood, collected 28 days after the second AZD1222 dose. These receptors all stem from an adult who received the AZD1222 COVID-19 vaccine.

This clone has a single count. The CDR3 nucleotides read TGCGCCAGCAGCGATGATAGTGGGCTCGATAACTATGGCTACACCTTC. Translating it yields CASSDDSGLDNYGYTF. J is TRBJ1-2 and V is TRBV5-1; D not certain. This CDR3 region has 16 residues. CDR1 is SGHRS and CDR2 is YFSETQ in the germline V gene. Trimming shortened V by 4 bases and J by 1 base, and 17 bases separated the two germline ends.

V usage is TRBV7-9 and J usage is TRBJ2-1; D gene unclear. With 3 bases removed from V and 7 bases from J, the gap between germline ends came to 7 bases. The CDR3 length is 12 residues. Per germline, CDR1 SEHNR and CDR2 FQNEAQ (reference sequence). The CDR3 region is CASSFQRNEQFF. In nucleotides, the CDR3 is TGTGCCAGCAGCTTTCAAAGGAATGAGCAGTTCTTC.

The CDR3 is CASSRYPAGQGKETQYF. CDR3 in DNA: TGTGCCAGCAGCCGGTATCCGGCGGGACAGGGTAAAGAGACCCAGTACTTC. V gene TRBV27 combines with J gene TRBJ2-5; 9 bases are a match to TRBD1. The CDR3 length is 17 residues. V lost 6 bases to trimming and J lost 3 bases; unmatched junction nucleotides: 14. Germline CDR1 and CDR2: MNHEY and SMNVEV (reference sequence).

The rearrangement links TRBV6-5 to TRBJ2-6, with D tentatively TRBD1 or TRBD2 (5 bases each). Looked up from germline, CDR1 is MNHEY and CDR2 is SVGAGI. This CDR3 is 15 amino acids long. Trimming removed 7 bases at V and 0 bases at J, with 10 bases between. CDR3 coding DNA: TGTGCCAGCACTCGGGACCGCTCTGGGGCCAACGTCCTGACTTTC. It is translated as CASTRDRSGANVLTF.

The chain links TRBV2 to TRBJ2-2; 11 bases match TRBD2. The CDR3 consists of 17 residues. With V trimmed by 7 bases and J by 5 bases, 12 bases remained unmatched. CDR1 is SNHLY and CDR2 is FYNNEI in the germline V gene. As DNA, the CDR3 is TGTGCCAGCAATCCCTCCGGGGTAGCGGGAGGGACCGGGGAGCTGTTTTTT. Protein: CASNPSGVAGGTGELFF.

The CDR3 sequence: CASTKLRGTGTPYEQYF. DNA of the CDR3: TGTGCCAGCACCAAACTCCGCGGGACAGGGACGCCCTACGAGCAGTACTTC. The V and J genes are TRBV5-8 and TRBJ2-7, with 9 bases matching TRBD1. Trimming cost V 6 bases and J 2 bases; bases outside gene matches: 15. Germline V gives CDR1 SGHTS, CDR2 YDEGEE. The CDR3 runs to 17 residues. Full variable domain (rest looked up from reference TRBV5-8 and TRBJ2-7): EAGVTQSPTHLIKTRGQQATLRCSPISGHTSVYWYQQALGLGLQFLLWYDEGEERNRGNFPPRFSGRQFPNYSSELNVNALELEDSALYLCASTKLRGTGTPYEQYFGPGTRLTVT.

CDR3 in amino acids: CASSLVPQGLSPLHF. Written as DNA, the CDR3 is TGTGCCAGCAGCTTGGTTCCACAAGGGCTCTCACCCCTCCACTTT. The V call is TRBV7-8, the J call TRBJ1-6; D uncertain. Deletions cut 3 bases from V and 10 bases from J, with 16 bases between. CDR3 length: 15 residues. From germline, CDR1 is SGHVS and CDR2 FQNEAQ.

The CDR3 loop reads CASSIDSFQPQHF. The CDR3 region has the DNA TGTGCCAGCAGTATAGACAGTTTCCAGCCCCAGCATTTT. The rearrangement links TRBV6-5 to TRBJ1-5; D possibly corresponds to TRBD1 (5 bases). Trimming stripped 5 bases from V and 7 bases from J, with 12 bases between. The CDR3 has 13 amino acids. Germline V gene data show CDR1 as MNHEY and CDR2 as SVGAGI.

In DNA, the CDR3 is TGTGCCAGCAGCCAAGATCATTACGAGCAGTACTTC. Its translation: CASSQDHYEQYF. The chain joins TRBV7-2 to TRBJ2-7, with D hard to call. Germline V CDR1 and CDR2: SGHTA, FQGNSA. This CDR3 is built from 12 residues. V was trimmed by 5 bases and J by 4 bases, leaving 9 bases between them. Variable domain in full (rest from reference TRBV7-2 and TRBJ2-7): GAGVSQSPSNKVTEKGKDVELRCDPISGHTALYWYRQSLGQGLEFLIYFQGNSAPDKSGLPSDRFSAERTGGSVSTLTIQRTQQEDSAVYLCASSQDHYEQYFGPGTRLTVT.

The chain combines TRBV7-9 with TRBJ2-2; 9 bases map to TRBD1. Germline CDR1 and CDR2: SEHNR and FQNEAQ (reference sequence). V shed 5 bases and J 4 bases; nucleotides not matched to a gene: 2. The CDR3 is 14 residues long. DNA of the CDR3: TGTGCCAGCAGCCCGGACAGGGGCACCGGGGAGCTGTTTTTT. It yields the protein CASSPDRGTGELFF. The complete variable domain, with remaining parts taken from reference TRBV7-9 and TRBJ2-2, reads DTGVSQNPRHKITKRGQNVTFRCDPISEHNRLYWYRQTLGQGPEFLTYFQNEAQLEKSRLLSDRFSAERPKGSFSTLEIQRTEQGDSAMYLCASSPDRGTGELFFGEGSRLTVL.

The chain uses TRBV3-1 (or the pseudogene TRBV3-2) and TRBJ2-1; TRBD1 aligns across 8 bases. Germline V gene data show CDR1 as LGHDT and CDR2 as YNNKEL (reference sequence). The CDR3 length is 17 residues. With V trimmed by 0 bases and J by 6 bases, 10 bases remained unmatched. The DNA of the CDR3 is TGTGCCAGCAGCCAAGATCAAGAAGGACAGGGACCCAATGAGCAGTTCTTC. Amino acid sequence: CASSQDQEGQGPNEQFF.

The chain joins TRBV25-1 to TRBJ1-4; D is uncertain. This CDR3 region has 13 residues. The germline V gene encodes CDR1 MGHDK and CDR2 SYGVNS. V lost 0 bases and J 10 bases, leaving 9 bases between the germline ends. The CDR3 sequence is CASSEYLGGKLFF. CDR3 bases: TGTGCCAGCAGTGAATATTTAGGAGGAAAACTGTTTTTT.

The V and J genes are TRBV4-1 and TRBJ1-6; maybe TRBD1 (6 bases). The CDR3 contains 15 residues. Germline CDR1 MGHRA, CDR2 YSYEKL. Trimming removed 8 bases from V and 6 bases from J, with 17 bases in between. The CDR3 loop reads CASSGGGLGNSPLHF. In nucleotides, the CDR3 is TGCGCCAGCTCCGGGGGGGGGCTCGGTAATTCACCCCTCCACTTT.

The CDR3 sequence: CASSLSGQGENYGYTF. For the CDR3, the DNA is TGTGCCAGCAGTTTATCGGGCCAGGGTGAAAACTATGGCTACACCTTC. The chain joins TRBV28 to TRBJ1-2, with D maybe TRBD1 (5 bases). The length of the CDR3 is 16 residues. V lost 1 base and J 2 bases, leaving 14 bases between the germline ends. The germline V gene has CDR1 MDHEN and CDR2 SYDVKM.

This chain links TRBV6-5 with TRBJ1-2; D uncertain. The CDR3 has 13 residues. Trimming pared 2 bases from V and 6 bases from J, leaving 10 bases between. Germline CDR1 MNHEY, CDR2 SVGAGI. CDR3 sequence reads: CASSYPGRNGYTF. The CDR3, as DNA: TGTGCCAGCAGTTACCCGGGCAGAAATGGCTACACCTTC.

The genes are TRBV9 and TRBJ1-3; TRBD1 matches 7 bases. The CDR3 totals 14 residues. Germline V gives CDR1 SGDLS, CDR2 YYNGEE. Trimming at V came to 3 bases and at J to 4 bases, leaving 4 bases not matched to a gene. CDR3 in amino acids: CASSAGTEGNTIYF. The CDR3, as DNA: TGTGCCAGCAGCGCCGGGACAGAAGGAAACACCATATATTTT.

The V gene is TRBV15, the J gene TRBJ1-2, with TRBD1 as a possible D gene (5 bases). This CDR3 is built from 14 residues. V was shortened by 2 bases and J by 2 bases, with 9 bases between the two germline ends. CDR1 and CDR2 from the germline V gene are LNHNV and YYDKDF (reference sequence). This CDR3 is CATSRPGPNYGYTF. CDR3 sequence (DNA): TGTGCCACCAGCAGACCGGGACCGAACTATGGCTACACCTTC.

The chain couples TRBV18 to TRBJ2-7, with 7 bases identical to TRBD1. CDR1 and CDR2 (germline): KGHSH, LQKENI. This CDR3 has 13 amino acids. The J segment lost 3 bases and the V segment lost 3 bases, leaving 2 bases of the junction unmatched. CDR3 in amino acids: CASSPGTDYEQYF. The CDR3 region has the DNA TGTGCCAGCTCACCCGGGACAGACTACGAGCAGTACTTC.

The chain has TRBV19 and TRBJ2-1; 11 bases are a match to TRBD2. The CDR3 runs to 14 residues. V lost 6 bases and J lost 7; bases outside the gene matches: 5. The germline gives CDR1 LNHDA, CDR2 SQIVND (reference sequence). CDR3 bases: TGTGCCAGTAGACTAGCGGGAGTAGGAAATGAGCAGTTCTTC. Amino acids: CASRLAGVGNEQFF. Drawing the rest from reference TRBV19 and TRBJ2-1, the complete variable domain is DGGITQSPKYLFRKEGQNVTLSCEQNLNHDAMYWYRQDPGQGLRLIYYSQIVNDFQKGDIAEGYSVSREKKESFPLTVTSAQKNPTAFYLCASRLAGVGNEQFFGPGTRLTVL.

The chain combines TRBV10-2 with TRBJ1-1; 10 bases map to TRBD1. The length of the CDR3 is 14 residues. The J segment lost 4 bases and the V segment lost 3 bases, leaving 2 bases of the junction unmatched. CDR1 and CDR2 from the germline V gene are WSHSY and SAAADI. The CDR3 is CASSERTGGTEAFF. CDR3 sequence (DNA): TGCGCCAGCAGTGAACGGACAGGGGGCACTGAAGCTTTCTTT.

The chain has TRBV5-8 and TRBJ1-1; TRBD1 agrees at 8 bases. Germline-derived CDR1 and CDR2 are SGHTS and YDEGEE. J lost 1 base, V lost 5 bases, and 10 bases had no gene match. The CDR3 consists of 16 residues. The CDR3 bases are TGTGCCAGCAGACGGGGACAGGCTATGACGAACACTGAAGCTTTCTTT. Protein product: CASRRGQAMTNTEAFF.

This chain links TRBV13 with TRBJ1-2, with D possibly TRBD1 on 6 matching bases. V lost 2 bases and J lost 3, with 7 bases in between. In germline, CDR1 is PRHDT, CDR2 FYEKMQ (reference sequence). This CDR3 has 13 residues. The CDR3 is CASSLPGDYGYTF. CDR3 in DNA: TGTGCCAGCAGCTTACCAGGGGACTATGGCTACACCTTC.